Listed here are 32 T cell receptor beta chains from one sample, sequenced in a study of cytomegalovirus exposure and HLA in healthy donors. Use of 60 Vbeta and 13 Jbeta primers characterized the PCR. Profiling relied on immunoSEQ multiplex PCR, and the TCRdb table lists in-frame clones only, not all of them. The data contain some 92,000 clones, about 80% of them singletons. The sequenced sample was PBMCs. Every receptor here comes from a man in his late teens or twenties in good health and CMV-seropositive.

The rearrangement joins TRBV5-1 to TRBJ2-1; TRBD1 is a possible D gene (5 bases). Trimming cost V 0 bases and J 4 bases, with 11 bases left between them. Germline-derived CDR1 and CDR2 are SGHRS and YFSETQ. The CDR3 sequence is 15 residues long. CDR3 loop: CASSLVWTQYNEQFF. The CDR3, as DNA: TGCGCCAGCAGCTTGGTTTGGACACAGTACAATGAGCAGTTCTTC. The variable domain in full, with the rest retrieved from reference TRBV5-1 and TRBJ2-1, is KAGVTQTPRYLIKTRGQQVTLSCSPISGHRSVSWYQQTPGQGLQFLFEYFSETQRNKGNFPGRFSGRQFSNSRSEMNVSTLELGDSALYLCASSLVWTQYNEQFFGPGTRLTVL.

As to this clone: One junction end does not reproduce the germline sequence, and a read error may be involved. The chain employs TRBV14 and TRBJ2-7, with a weak D call TRBD2 (5 bases). The CDR3 loop spans 15 amino acids. Looked up from germline, CDR1 is SGHDN and CDR2 is FVKESK. The CDR3 nucleotides are TGTGCCAGCAGCAAAGACCCGCTAGCATTATACGAGCAGTACTTC. This translates into CASSKDPLALYEQYF.

The CDR3 reads CAWRGRGNGNTIYF. The CDR3 DNA follows: TGTGCCTGGAGAGGGAGGGGCAATGGAAACACCATATATTTT. The chain has TRBV30 and TRBJ1-3; maybe TRBD1 (5 bases). V lost 3 bases, J lost 3 bases, and 12 bases lay in between. Germline V gene sequence: CDR1 GTSNPN, CDR2 SVGIG (reference sequence). CDR3 length equals 14 residues.

The chain carries TRBV2 and TRBJ2-5; D may be TRBD1 (6 bases). The tail of the sequence fits TRBJ2-7 better, so the J call may be wrong. The CDR3 sequence is 15 residues long. CDR1 SNHLY and CDR2 FYNNEI come from the germline V gene. Here the CDR3 DNA reads TGTGCCAGCAGTGAATTGGGCTACAGGGCCTACGAGCAGTACTTC. Translated, it gives CASSELGYRAYEQYF.

The V and J genes are TRBV7-9 and TRBJ2-1, with 9 bases lining up with TRBD2. Trimming cost V 6 bases and J 6 bases; bases outside gene matches: 3. CDR3 length: 13 residues. From germline, CDR1 is SEHNR and CDR2 FQNEAQ (reference sequence). The CDR3 region is CASRSGLANEQFF. CDR3 sequence (DNA): TGTGCCAGCAGGTCGGGACTAGCCAATGAGCAGTTCTTC.

The chain is built from TRBV19 and TRBJ1-6; TRBD1 is a possible D gene (6 bases). CDR3 size: 17 residues. The V end was cut by 3 bases, the J end by 4 bases, with 16 bases between. The germline gives CDR1 LNHDA, CDR2 SQIVND (reference sequence). This CDR3 reads CASSIFGGEHYNSPLHF. The CDR3 nucleotides read TGTGCCAGTAGTATCTTTGGGGGCGAACATTATAATTCACCCCTCCACTTT.

The V gene is TRBV5-6, the J gene TRBJ1-6; perhaps TRBD1 as D (6 bases). CDR1 is SGHDT, CDR2 YYEEEE, per germline. The CDR3 contains 15 residues. V was shortened by 4 bases and J by 10 bases, with 18 bases between the two germline ends. CDR3 bases: TGTGCCAGCAGCGGGACCACAGGGTCGGGGTCACCCCTCCACTTT. This encodes CASSGTTGSGSPLHF.

The genes are TRBV27 and TRBJ1-5; possibly TRBD1 for D (6 bases). Deletions cut 6 bases from V and 3 bases from J, with 12 bases between. Germline assignment: CDR1 MNHEY and CDR2 SMNVEV (reference sequence). The CDR3 contains 14 residues. In DNA form, the CDR3 reads TGTGCCAGCAGCCGAGGGGGTACCAATCAGCCCCAGCATTTT. Its protein product is CASSRGGTNQPQHF.

The V call is TRBV19, the J call TRBJ2-2; 8 bases match TRBD1. Losses at the gene ends were 6 bases for V and 7 bases for J; bases not matched to a gene: 10. The CDR3 loop spans 15 amino acids. Germline CDR1 and CDR2: LNHDA and SQIVND (reference sequence). The CDR3 spells CASRPRTGWDGELFF. CDR3 nucleotide sequence: TGTGCCAGTAGACCGAGGACAGGGTGGGACGGGGAGCTGTTTTTT.

The rearrangement uses TRBV18 and TRBJ2-3; maybe TRBD1 (5 bases). CDR1 and CDR2 (germline): KGHSH, LQKENI. The V and J ends lost 2 bases and 4 bases respectively, with 16 bases between them. CDR3 length: 16 residues. In DNA, the CDR3 is TGTGCCAGCTCACCATCTGGGGCCGCCGGGTCAGATACGCAGTATTTT. This translates into CASSPSGAAGSDTQYF.

The chain employs TRBV9 and TRBJ2-6; the D gene is possibly TRBD2 (6 bases). The CDR3 runs to 17 residues. Trimming pared 3 bases from V and 3 bases from J, leaving 16 bases between. Germline loops: CDR1 SGDLS, CDR2 YYNGEE. In DNA, the CDR3 is TGTGCCAGCAGCGAAGGACGGGTCGGGAGTGGGGCCAACGTCCTGACTTTC. Residues: CASSEGRVGSGANVLTF. Combining the CDR3 with reference TRBV9 and TRBJ2-6 gives the whole variable domain DSGVTQTPKHLITATGQRVTLRCSPRSGDLSVYWYQQSLDQGLQFLIQYYNGEERAKGNILERFSAQQFPDLHSELNLSSLELGDSALYFCASSEGRVGSGANVLTFGAGSRLTVL.

This chain links TRBV28 with TRBJ2-1; TRBD2 agrees at 8 bases. V trimming: 7 bases; J trimming: 4 bases; junction bases outside the gene matches: 9. The CDR3 is 15 amino acids. Looked up from germline, CDR1 is MDHEN and CDR2 is SYDVKM. The CDR3 is CASIPSGGPYNEQFF. CDR3 in DNA: TGTGCCAGCATCCCTTCGGGGGGGCCGTACAATGAGCAGTTCTTC.

The gene calls are TRBV19 and TRBJ2-7; D is possibly TRBD1 (6 bases). From germline, CDR1 is LNHDA and CDR2 SQIVND (reference sequence). The V and J ends lost 2 bases and 0 bases respectively, with 8 bases between them. The length of the CDR3 is 14 residues. CDR3 in amino acids: CASSITGSSYEQYF. The DNA for the CDR3 is TGTGCCAGTAGTATAACAGGGAGCTCCTACGAGCAGTACTTC.

This clone was detected only a few times. The V and J genes are TRBV7-8 and TRBJ1-2; D might be TRBD1 (6 bases). CDR1 and CDR2 (germline): SGHVS, FQNEAQ. This CDR3 contains 14 residues. V lost 1 base, J lost 2 bases, and 8 bases lay in between. Here the CDR3 DNA reads TGTGCCAGCAGCTTAGGAAGGGGGAACTATGGCTACACCTTC. Protein product: CASSLGRGNYGYTF. The full variable domain, completed using reference TRBV7-8 and TRBJ1-2, is GAGVSQSPRYKVAKRGQDVALRCDPISGHVSLFWYQQALGQGPEFLTYFQNEAQLDKSGLPSDRFFAERPEGSVSTLKIQRTQQEDSAVYLCASSLGRGNYGYTFGSGTRLTVV.

The chain links TRBV28 to TRBJ2-3; TRBD2 aligns across 8 bases. The trim removed 6 bases at V and 0 bases at J, leaving 17 bases unmatched. Germline values: CDR1 MDHEN, CDR2 SYDVKM. This CDR3 region has 19 residues. The CDR3: CASSFIDGRGATSTDTQYF. CDR3 in DNA: TGTGCCAGCAGCTTCATAGATGGGCGGGGGGCCACTAGCACAGATACGCAGTATTTT.

The J gene is TRBJ1-6, the V gene TRBV10-2, with D possibly matching TRBD1 (6 bases). The CDR3 has 14 amino acids. Looked up from germline, CDR1 is WSHSY and CDR2 is SAAADI. V was trimmed by 7 bases and J by 9 bases, leaving 16 bases between them. For the CDR3, the DNA is TGCGCCAGCAACCTGGGGGCGATAGCTTCACCCCTCCACTTT. Its protein is CASNLGAIASPLHF.

The genes are TRBV5-4 and TRBJ1-1, with 7 bases identical to TRBD1. Germline CDR1 and CDR2: SGHNT and YYREEE (reference sequence). The CDR3 covers 15 residues. V lost 1 base to trimming and J lost 1 base; unmatched junction nucleotides: 4. CDR3 in amino acids: CASSLWTGPNTEAFF. In DNA form, the CDR3 reads TGTGCCAGCAGCTTGTGGACAGGCCCGAACACTGAAGCTTTCTTT.

The chain joins TRBV9 to TRBJ2-7, with a tentative D call TRBD1 (6 bases). V was cut by 0 bases and J by 0 bases, with 7 bases left in between. CDR3 length: 14 amino acids. Per germline, CDR1 SGDLS and CDR2 YYNGEE. This CDR3 is CASSVGGPSYEQYF. CDR3 nucleotide sequence: TGTGCCAGCAGCGTAGGGGGGCCCTCCTACGAGCAGTACTTC. The whole variable domain, filled in from reference TRBV9 and TRBJ2-7, reads DSGVTQTPKHLITATGQRVTLRCSPRSGDLSVYWYQQSLDQGLQFLIQYYNGEERAKGNILERFSAQQFPDLHSELNLSSLELGDSALYFCASSVGGPSYEQYFGPGTRLTVT.

The rearrangement joins TRBV14 to TRBJ1-6, with TRBD1 matching 9 bases. The CDR3 extends over 15 amino acids. Germline values: CDR1 SGHDN, CDR2 FVKESK. After removal of 2 bases from V and 10 bases from J, the junction contained 6 bases not matched to a gene. The DNA for the CDR3 is TGTGCCAGCAGCCAATTTGGACAGGGGAACTCACCCCTCCACTTT. It translates to CASSQFGQGNSPLHF.

The genes are TRBV2 and TRBJ2-5; 10 positions match TRBD2. The J call could be wrong; TRBJ2-7 is a better fit for the DNA end. This CDR3 is built from 15 residues. Germline values: CDR1 SNHLY, CDR2 FYNNEI. The CDR3 region is CASTDTSGVSYEQYF. The CDR3 DNA follows: TGTGCCAGCACTGACACTAGCGGGGTCTCCTACGAGCAGTACTTC.

The V call is TRBV28, the J call TRBJ2-3; D perhaps matches TRBD2 (7 bases). V lost 7 bases and J 1 base, leaving 18 bases between the germline ends. The germline CDR1 and CDR2 sequences are MDHEN and SYDVKM. The CDR3 sequence is 16 residues long. The CDR3 region is CASTEGGGFRTDTQYF. CDR3 coding DNA: TGTGCCAGCACCGAAGGGGGGGGATTCCGCACAGATACGCAGTATTTT.

The CDR3 sequence is CASSLPVERGGTGELFF. The CDR3 nucleotides read TGCGCCAGCAGCCTACCTGTGGAGCGGGGGGGCACCGGGGAGCTGTTTTTT. The genes are TRBV5-1 and TRBJ2-2; the match to TRBD2 covers 10 bases. CDR1 is SGHRS, CDR2 YFSETQ, per germline. The V and J ends lost 4 bases and 4 bases, in that order; junction bases with no gene match: 10. This CDR3 is built from 17 residues.

The V and J genes are TRBV19 and TRBJ1-5; the D gene is possibly TRBD1 (5 bases). Germline CDR1 LNHDA, CDR2 SQIVND (reference sequence). CDR3 length: 14 residues. Trimming cost V 3 bases and J 3 bases, with 9 bases left between them. The DNA for the CDR3 is TGTGCCAGTAGTATCTCGGACATCAATCAGCCCCAGCATTTT. This sequence encodes CASSISDINQPQHF.

The V call is TRBV11-2, the J call TRBJ2-1, with a possible D match to TRBD2 (5 bases). In germline, CDR1 is SGHAT, CDR2 FQNNGV. CDR3 length: 12 amino acids. Trimming pared 6 bases from V and 8 bases from J, leaving 11 bases between. This chain's CDR3 is CASRSRGDEQFF. In DNA, the CDR3 is TGTGCCAGCAGAAGTCGGGGTGATGAGCAGTTCTTC.

This sequence joins TRBV11-2 and TRBJ2-5; D is possibly TRBD2 (5 bases). V was clipped by 5 bases and J by 5 bases, with 18 bases between them. Germline values: CDR1 SGHAT, CDR2 FQNNGV. The CDR3 is made up of 15 amino acids. CDR3 amino acids: CASSRFWGDKETQYF. The CDR3, as DNA: TGTGCCAGCAGCCGGTTTTGGGGAGACAAGGAGACCCAGTACTTC.

The chain recombines TRBV5-1 with TRBJ2-7; a possible D gene is TRBD2 (7 bases). The CDR3 is 13 residues long. From germline, CDR1 is SGHRS and CDR2 YFSETQ. V lost 4 bases to trimming and J lost 6 bases, with 14 bases between them. Here the CDR3 DNA reads TGCGCCAGCAGCGGGGAGGGGGGGTTCGAGCAGTACTTC. This encodes CASSGEGGFEQYF.

This chain links TRBV6-6 with TRBJ1-5, with D possibly being TRBD1 (5 bases). V was cut by 8 bases and J by 0 bases, with 14 bases left in between. This CDR3 has 15 residues. The germline V gene has CDR1 MNHNY and CDR2 SVGAGI (reference sequence). The CDR3 here is CASSGGAFSNQPQHF. The CDR3 nucleotides are TGTGCCAGCTCTGGAGGGGCTTTTAGCAATCAGCCCCAGCATTTT.

The chain uses TRBV6-1 and TRBJ2-7; TRBD1 aligns across 7 bases. V gave up 5 bases and J gave up 4 bases; unmatched junction bases: 2. Germline values: CDR1 MNHNS, CDR2 SASEGT. The CDR3 is made up of 12 amino acids. Here the CDR3 reads CASSLDRYEQYF. The CDR3 DNA reads as TGTGCCAGCAGTTTGGACAGGTACGAGCAGTACTTC.

This clone was counted between two and nine times. The V call is TRBV5-1, the J call TRBJ2-7; 8 nucleotides match TRBD1. The CDR3 has 15 amino acids. From germline, CDR1 is SGHRS and CDR2 YFSETQ. Trimming took 5 bases from V and 1 from J; bases not matched to a gene: 8. The CDR3 DNA is TGCGCCAGCAGGACAGGGGACACCTCTTCCTACGAGCAGTACTTC. Its protein is CASRTGDTSSYEQYF.

The rearrangement joins TRBV25-1 to TRBJ1-6, with 10 bases matching TRBD1. V was pared by 4 bases and J by 8 bases, with 5 bases of the junction left unmatched. The CDR3 extends over 15 amino acids. CDR1 is MGHDK, CDR2 SYGVNS, per germline. The CDR3 DNA follows: TGTGCCAGCAGTGCACCGGGACAGGGGTATTCACCCCTCCACTTT. The encoded protein is CASSAPGQGYSPLHF.

This clone showed up just a few times. The chain joins TRBV7-3 to TRBJ2-1; D is possibly TRBD1 (5 bases). Germline V CDR1 and CDR2: SGHTA, FQGTGA. Trimming took off 5 bases at V and 5 bases at J, with 13 bases between the two ends. CDR3 length: 14 residues. CDR3 sequence reads: CASSLPTANNEQFF. Written as DNA, the CDR3 is TGTGCCAGCAGCCTACCGACAGCTAACAATGAGCAGTTCTTC.

The chain recombines TRBV5-4 with TRBJ2-5; 10 bases match TRBD2. Germline V gives CDR1 SGHNT, CDR2 YYREEE (reference sequence). The J segment lost 5 bases and the V segment lost 3 bases, leaving 7 bases of the junction unmatched. CDR3 length equals 15 residues. The CDR3 coding sequence is TGTGCCAGCAGCTCCTTAGCGGGGGGCAGGGAGACCCAGTACTTC. This sequence encodes CASSSLAGGRETQYF.